This T cell receptor (beta chain) appears in the sequencing data of a study of Ad26.COV2.S vaccination and SARS-CoV-2 variants. This clone was observed once. This CDR3 spans 12 amino acids. The germline CDR1 and CDR2 sequences are GTSNPN and SVGIG (reference sequence). With 2 bases removed from V and 3 bases from J, the gap between germline ends came to 7 bases. The table came from immunoSEQ multiplex PCR; TCRdb's copy has only in-frame clones and leaves some out. The data contain some 180,000 clones, roughly 87% of them singletons. This clonotype was sampled from a human donor who had recovered from COVID-19. The chain joins TRBV30 to TRBJ1-2, with D hard to call. Here the sequenced sample was peripheral blood, taken after recovery from COVID-19. The CDR3 DNA reads TGTGCCTGGAGTCGGACGTACTATGGCTACACCTTC. This gives the protein CAWSRTYYGYTF.